This T cell receptor beta chain was observed in a study of cytomegalovirus exposure and HLA in healthy donors. PCR involved 60 Vbeta and 13 Jbeta primers. Only in-frame clones appear in the TCRdb table, and some are missing; sequencing was by immunoSEQ multiplex PCR. The sample lists 75,000 to 90,000 clones, 70% to 80% occurring once. V shed 0 bases and J shed 3 bases, with 13 bases lying between them. Germline CDR1 is SGHNT and CDR2 is YYREEE (reference sequence). This CDR3 comprises 15 residues. The study, taken as a whole, reports: The majority of CMV-associated TCR beta chains were reported as apparently HLA-restricted in a later analysis.

On this clone itself: Antigen unknown.

The specimen was PBMCs. The origin of this receptor is a human donor in good health. The chain links TRBV5-4 to TRBJ2-7, with a weak D call TRBD1 (6 bases). The CDR3 protein is CASSLEGAGVYEQYF. The CDR3 DNA reads as TGTGCCAGCAGCTTGGAAGGAGCAGGGGTCTACGAGCAGTACTTC. The full variable domain, in which reference TRBV5-4 and TRBJ2-7 provide the parts outside the CDR3, is ETGVTQSPTHLIKTRGQQVTLRCSSQSGHNTVSWYQQALGQGPQFIFQYYREEENGRGNFPPRFSGLQFPNYSSELNVNALELDDSALYLCASSLEGAGVYEQYFGPGTRLTVT.